What follows are 12 T cell receptor beta chains derived from one specimen sequenced in a study of blood T cell repertoires in COVID-19. Sequencing was performed with immunoSEQ multiplex PCR; in TCRdb, only in-frame clones are kept and a portion is missing. There are hundreds of thousands of clones in the sample; more than 70% occur only once, and 6.9% lies in the top ten. The material sequenced was peripheral blood. These receptors were collected from a woman aged 25-40 years who had recovered from COVID-19.

CDR3 residues: CASSFRDNDEKLFF. The CDR3 DNA sequence: TGTGCCAGCAGCTTCCGGGACAATGATGAAAAACTGTTTTTT. V usage is TRBV7-9 and J usage is TRBJ1-4; maybe TRBD1 (6 bases). Germline CDR1 and CDR2: SEHNR and FQNEAQ (reference sequence). This CDR3 is 14 amino acids long. The V and J ends lost 3 bases and 6 bases respectively, with 11 bases between them.

The chain joins TRBV10-2 to TRBJ1-2, with D perhaps TRBD1 (6 bases). CDR1 WSHSY and CDR2 SAAADI come from the germline V gene. The CDR3 runs to 18 residues. V lost 3 bases to trimming and J lost 0 bases, with 20 bases between them. The CDR3 sequence: CASSDYPNGQTSNYGYTF. In DNA form, the CDR3 reads TGCGCCAGCAGTGATTACCCAAATGGACAGACTTCTAACTATGGCTACACCTTC.

This sequence joins TRBV19 and TRBJ2-2; 11 positions match TRBD1. This CDR3 is 20 amino acids long. J gave up 6 bases and V 2 bases, and 17 bases lay outside the gene matches. Germline assignment: CDR1 LNHDA and CDR2 SQIVND (reference sequence). Here the CDR3 reads CASSIIPYNTGQGAAGELFF. The CDR3 bases are TGTGCCAGTAGTATAATCCCCTATAATACTGGACAGGGGGCAGCCGGGGAGCTGTTTTTT.

The chain links TRBV6-2 or TRBV6-3 to TRBJ1-5, with unresolved D. The V end was cut by 2 bases, the J end by 2 bases, with 4 bases between. The V gene's germline CDR1 is MNHEY and CDR2 SVGEGT. The CDR3 totals 13 residues. CDR3: CASSYPGNQPQHF. The CDR3 DNA reads TGTGCCAGCAGTTACCCAGGCAATCAGCCCCAGCATTTT.

The CDR3 DNA follows: TGTGCCAGCCTCCCTCCCGGAGGGACAGGGGGTAACGGGGAGCTGTTTTTT. Translation gives CASLPPGGTGGNGELFF. The chain recombines TRBV2 with TRBJ2-2; 11 bases align to TRBD1. J lost 7 bases, V lost 8 bases, and 15 bases had no gene match. The CDR3 extends over 17 amino acids. From germline, CDR1 is SNHLY and CDR2 FYNNEI.

This rearrangement joins TRBV7-9 to TRBJ1-1; 9 positions match TRBD1. This CDR3 has 17 amino acids. CDR1 and CDR2 from the germline V gene are SEHNR and FQNEAQ (reference sequence). Trimming at V came to 1 base and at J to 3 bases, leaving 9 bases not matched to a gene. CDR3 protein: CASSLVHGTGMDTEAFF. CDR3 DNA sequence: TGTGCCAGCAGCTTAGTGCACGGGACAGGGATGGACACTGAAGCTTTCTTT. Full variable domain (missing parts from reference TRBV7-9 and TRBJ1-1): DTGVSQNPRHKITKRGQNVTFRCDPISEHNRLYWYRQTLGQGPEFLTYFQNEAQLEKSRLLSDRFSAERPKGSFSTLEIQRTEQGDSAMYLCASSLVHGTGMDTEAFFGQGTRLTVV.

The chain joins TRBV28 to TRBJ1-2; 8 bases are shared with TRBD1. The CDR3 contains 16 residues. V shed 6 bases and J 1 base; nucleotides not matched to a gene: 10. Germline V CDR1 and CDR2: MDHEN, SYDVKM. Here the CDR3 reads CASSHRGTAFNYGYTF. The CDR3 nucleotides are TGTGCCAGCAGCCACAGGGGGACGGCTTTTAACTATGGCTACACCTTC.

The chain is built from TRBV14 and TRBJ1-1, with D unresolved. V gave up 3 bases and J gave up 7 bases, with 9 bases separating them. CDR3 length: 12 residues. CDR1 is SGHDN, CDR2 FVKESK, per germline. CDR3 nucleotides: TGTGCCAGCAGCCAGCCCTACAGTGAAGCTTTCTTT. It encodes CASSQPYSEAFF.

The CDR3: CASSLYGISNQPQHF. CDR3 in DNA: TGTGCCAGCAGTTTATATGGCATTAGCAATCAGCCCCAGCATTTT. The chain joins TRBV28 to TRBJ1-5; no clear D gene. V gave up 1 base and J gave up 0 bases, with 7 bases separating them. Germline CDR1 and CDR2: MDHEN and SYDVKM. The CDR3 covers 15 residues.

The count of this clone is one. The chain employs TRBV28 and TRBJ1-2; perhaps TRBD1 as D (6 bases). The CDR3 contains 12 residues. Germline CDR1 MDHEN, CDR2 SYDVKM. The V gene lost 4 bases and the J gene lost 8 bases, with 11 bases spanning the gap. CDR3 loop: CASSSGQGGYTF. The CDR3 region has the DNA TGTGCCAGCAGTTCGGGGCAGGGGGGCTACACCTTC.

The rearrangement uses TRBV2 and TRBJ1-1; D call uncertain. V shed 4 bases and J shed 5 bases, with 17 bases lying between them. Germline V gene lookup returns CDR1 SNHLY and CDR2 FYNNEI. The CDR3 totals 15 residues. The CDR3 nucleotides are TGTGCCAGCAGTGGAAGGGCGCGGGGAGGTACTGAAGCTTTCTTT. As protein: CASSGRARGGTEAFF.

V usage is TRBV7-9 and J usage is TRBJ2-3; TRBD2 is a possible D gene (6 bases). The germline CDR1 and CDR2 sequences are SEHNR and FQNEAQ (reference sequence). This CDR3 spans 14 amino acids. Trimming took 6 bases from V and 3 from J, leaving 13 bases between them. CDR3 in DNA: TGTGCCAGCAGTTCGGGACTCCAGACAGATACGCAGTATTTT. Protein: CASSSGLQTDTQYF.